A few counts support the clone carrying this T cell receptor (beta chain). This sample is drawn from a study of T-cell memory formation after mild COVID-19. MiXCR, applied by TCRdb to the 5' RACE reads, yields one record per CDR3 protein. This table has more than 75,000 distinct CDR3 sequences, roughly 14% appearing once. This sequence was found in an adult woman who had mild COVID-19 (a few samples of this study predate the infection). Cell type and time point are not known. Sample: PBMCs or a T cell subset sorted from them (not recorded which).

CDR3 loop: CASSQTGGQETQYF. For the CDR3, the DNA is TGTGCCAGCAGTCAAACAGGGGGCCAAGAGACCCAGTACTTC. This chain links TRBV13 with TRBJ2-5, with 8 bases identical to TRBD1. Germline V CDR1 and CDR2: PRHDT, FYEKMQ (reference sequence). Trimming at V came to 6 bases and at J to 1 base, leaving 4 bases not matched to a gene. The CDR3 covers 14 residues.